Presented here are 13 T cell receptor beta chains from one specimen sequenced in a study of response to subunit inactivated influenza vaccine. TCRdb ran MiXCR on the RT-PCR reads and lists one entry per CDR3 protein. The table lists about 570,000 distinct CDR3 sequences, roughly 12% of them singletons. This same sample was also part of a study on T cells expressing NK-cell markers. That study adds: Scientists made TCR beta cDNA using 5'RACE template switching with UMIs.

The sample here was PBMCs from blood, taken on the day of vaccination. Receptor source: a man aged 50-59 years who received an inactivated influenza vaccine.

The chain carries TRBV5-4 and TRBJ2-5; 12 bases are shared with TRBD2. V lost 3 bases and J lost 3; bases outside the gene matches: 6. This CDR3 spans 16 amino acids. Germline CDR1 reads SGHNT; CDR2 reads YYREEE (reference sequence). The CDR3 loop is CASSSRTSGDKETQYF. CDR3 nucleotide sequence: TGTGCCAGCAGCTCAAGGACTAGCGGGGATAAAGAGACCCAGTACTTC.

This clonotype has only a few counts. The chain combines TRBV12-3 or TRBV12-4 with TRBJ2-5; TRBD2 matches 14 bases. V lost 5 bases and J lost 5; bases outside the gene matches: 10. The CDR3 is made up of 17 amino acids. As DNA, the CDR3 is TGTGCCAGCAGTGGAGGGACTAGCGGGAGAGGGGTTGAGACCCAGTACTTC. The encoded protein is CASSGGTSGRGVETQYF.

This clonotype has at least ten counts. V gene TRBV10-3 combines with J gene TRBJ2-3; tentative D call: TRBD2 (5 bases). The germline V gene has CDR1 ENHRY and CDR2 SYGVKD. Trimming shortened V by 0 bases and J by 2 bases, and 18 bases separated the two germline ends. CDR3 length equals 18 residues. CDR3 protein: CAISESTWRAKHTDTQYF. DNA of the CDR3: TGTGCCATCAGTGAGTCGACGTGGCGGGCAAAGCACACAGATACGCAGTATTTT.

The rearrangement links TRBV5-1 to TRBJ1-1; weak D call: TRBD1 (5 bases). V lost 0 bases, J lost 3 bases, and 12 bases lay in between. Per the germline V gene, CDR1 is SGHRS and CDR2 is YFSETQ. The CDR3 length is 15 residues. The CDR3 coding sequence is TGCGCCAGCAGCTTGGAAGCAGGGATACACACTGAAGCTTTCTTT. It encodes CASSLEAGIHTEAFF.

This clonotype was seen only a few times. The CDR3 region has the DNA TGCAGTGCCCCCCGGCCGGCGGGGGGCAACACTGAAGCTTTCTTT. Its translation is CSAPRPAGGNTEAFF. The chain links TRBV20-1 to TRBJ1-1, with D perhaps TRBD1 (6 bases). Germline V CDR1 and CDR2: DFQATT, SNEGSKA (reference sequence). The CDR3 spans 15 residues. With 6 bases removed from V and 2 bases from J, the gap between germline ends came to 19 bases.

The chain joins TRBV4-3 to TRBJ2-1; 7 nucleotides align to TRBD1. This CDR3 spans 18 amino acids. Germline-derived CDR1 and CDR2 are LGHNA and YSLEER. The junction had 12 bases not matched to a gene; V was cut back by 4 bases and J by 0 bases. The CDR3 spells CASSLPPSGGSSYNEQFF. The CDR3 DNA follows: TGCGCCAGCAGCCTACCCCCCTCAGGGGGAAGCTCCTACAATGAGCAGTTCTTC.

This clonotype was seen a few times. CDR3 nucleotides: TGCGCCAGCAGCCACGGTGTGGGGGGCCAAGAGACCCAGTACTTC. Its translation: CASSHGVGGQETQYF. The chain couples TRBV4-3 to TRBJ2-5; D perhaps matches TRBD2 (6 bases). Germline-derived CDR1 and CDR2 are LGHNA and YSLEER. Deletions cut 3 bases from V and 1 base from J, with 12 bases between. The CDR3 totals 15 residues.

The sample holds many counts of this clonotype. V is TRBV7-9 and J is TRBJ2-2; possibly TRBD1 for D (5 bases). The CDR3 consists of 11 residues. V lost 8 bases and J 6 bases, leaving 7 bases between the germline ends. The germline V gene has CDR1 SEHNR and CDR2 FQNEAQ (reference sequence). The CDR3: CASQGSGELFF. CDR3 DNA: TGTGCCAGCCAGGGATCCGGGGAGCTGTTTTTT.

This clonotype was seen a few times. The chain joins TRBV5-1 to TRBJ2-1; 8 bases are shared with TRBD1. The CDR3 totals 15 residues. V trimming: 5 bases; J trimming: 5 bases; junction bases outside the gene matches: 9. Germline V gene lookup returns CDR1 SGHRS and CDR2 YFSETQ. The CDR3 nucleotides read TGCGCCAGCAGTGAACAGGGGGTCGCAAACAATGAGCAGTTCTTC. Translating it yields CASSEQGVANNEQFF.

This chain connects TRBV18 to TRBJ2-7, with 11 bases identical to TRBD1. The CDR3 has 16 residues. Trimming removed 4 bases from V and 3 bases from J; junction bases left unmatched: 8. Germline assignment: CDR1 KGHSH and CDR2 LQKENI. CDR3 DNA: TGTGCCAGCTCACTCTATTCCGGGACAGGGGGCTACGAGCAGTACTTC. Encoded protein: CASSLYSGTGGYEQYF.

CDR3 sequence reads: CASSFADRPSYEQYF. The CDR3 DNA reads as TGTGCCAGCAGCTTCGCTGACAGGCCCTCCTACGAGCAGTACTTC. V and J are TRBV7-2 and TRBJ2-7, with D maybe TRBD1 (6 bases). V shed 3 bases and J shed 0 bases, with 12 bases lying between them. The CDR3 totals 15 residues. Germline CDR1 is SGHTA and CDR2 is FQGNSA.

This clonotype was counted only a few times. V usage is TRBV5-1 and J usage is TRBJ2-6, with D perhaps TRBD1 or TRBD2 (5 bases each). The V and J ends lost 4 bases and 4 bases respectively, with 9 bases between them. The CDR3 runs to 14 residues. The V gene's germline CDR1 is SGHRS and CDR2 YFSETQ. The CDR3 region is CASSRDGGANVLTF. The DNA of the CDR3 is TGCGCCAGCAGCAGGGACGGGGGGGCCAACGTCCTGACTTTC.

The CDR3 loop is CASSYSKDTYEQYF. The CDR3 DNA follows: TGTGCCAGCAGTTACAGCAAAGATACCTACGAGCAGTACTTC. The chain employs TRBV6-5 and TRBJ2-7; D unresolved. This CDR3 has 14 residues. V lost 2 bases, J lost 2 bases, and 10 bases lay in between. Per germline, CDR1 MNHEY and CDR2 SVGAGI.